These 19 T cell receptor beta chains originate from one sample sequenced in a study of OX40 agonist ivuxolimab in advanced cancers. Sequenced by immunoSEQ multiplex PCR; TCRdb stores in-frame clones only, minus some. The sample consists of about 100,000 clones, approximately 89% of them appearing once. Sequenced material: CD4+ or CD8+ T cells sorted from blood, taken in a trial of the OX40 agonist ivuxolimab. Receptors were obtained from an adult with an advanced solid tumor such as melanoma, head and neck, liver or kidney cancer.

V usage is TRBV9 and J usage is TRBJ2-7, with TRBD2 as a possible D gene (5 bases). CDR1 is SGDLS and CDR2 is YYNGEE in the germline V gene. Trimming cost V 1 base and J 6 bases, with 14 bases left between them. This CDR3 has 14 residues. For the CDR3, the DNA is TGTGCCAGCAGCGTATCGATCTTGGGGAGCGAGCAGTACTTC. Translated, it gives CASSVSILGSEQYF.

Written as DNA, the CDR3 is TGCGCCAGCAGCCCGGACAGGGGGAGTTATGGCTACACCTTC. This gives the protein CASSPDRGSYGYTF. This chain joins TRBV5-1 and TRBJ1-2; TRBD1 matches at 10 bases. V lost 4 bases and J lost 5; bases outside the gene matches: 5. The CDR3 consists of 14 residues. Germline V lookup: CDR1 SGHRS, CDR2 YFSETQ.

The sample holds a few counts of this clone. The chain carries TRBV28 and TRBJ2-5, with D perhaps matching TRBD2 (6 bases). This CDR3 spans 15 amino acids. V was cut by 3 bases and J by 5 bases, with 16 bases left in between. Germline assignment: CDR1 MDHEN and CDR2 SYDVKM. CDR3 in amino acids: CASSLGRTGEETQYF. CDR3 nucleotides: TGTGCCAGCAGTTTGGGGAGGACCGGGGAGGAGACCCAGTACTTC.

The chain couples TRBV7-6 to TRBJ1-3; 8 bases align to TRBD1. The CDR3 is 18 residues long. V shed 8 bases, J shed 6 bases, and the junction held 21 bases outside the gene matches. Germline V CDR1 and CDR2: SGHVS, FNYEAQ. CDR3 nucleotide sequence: TGTGCCAGCGATAGGCCGTTTCGGTCGGACAGGGAGAAAAACACCATATATTTT. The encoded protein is CASDRPFRSDREKNTIYF.

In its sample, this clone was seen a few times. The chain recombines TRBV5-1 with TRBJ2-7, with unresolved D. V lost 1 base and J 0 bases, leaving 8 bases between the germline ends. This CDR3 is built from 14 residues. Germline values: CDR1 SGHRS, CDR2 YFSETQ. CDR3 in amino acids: CASSLSGDSYEQYF. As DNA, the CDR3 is TGCGCCAGCAGCTTGAGTGGGGACTCCTACGAGCAGTACTTC.

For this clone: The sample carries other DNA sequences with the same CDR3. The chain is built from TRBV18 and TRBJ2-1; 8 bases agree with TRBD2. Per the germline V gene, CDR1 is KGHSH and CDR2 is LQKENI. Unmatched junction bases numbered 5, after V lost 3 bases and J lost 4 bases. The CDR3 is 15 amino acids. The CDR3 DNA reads TGTGCCAGCTCACCCCTAGCGGGCGGATACAATGAGCAGTTCTTC. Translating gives CASSPLAGGYNEQFF.

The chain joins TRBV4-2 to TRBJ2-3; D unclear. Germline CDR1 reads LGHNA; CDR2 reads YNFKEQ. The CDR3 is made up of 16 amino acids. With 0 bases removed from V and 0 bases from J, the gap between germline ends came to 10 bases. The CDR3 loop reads CASSQDWRPSTDTQYF. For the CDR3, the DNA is TGTGCCAGCAGCCAAGATTGGAGACCTAGCACAGATACGCAGTATTTT.

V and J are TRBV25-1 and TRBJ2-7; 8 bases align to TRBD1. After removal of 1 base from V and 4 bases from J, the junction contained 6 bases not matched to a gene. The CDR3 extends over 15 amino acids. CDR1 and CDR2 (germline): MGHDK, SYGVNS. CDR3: CASSEFGQGRYEQYF. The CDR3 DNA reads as TGTGCCAGCAGTGAATTCGGACAGGGAAGGTACGAGCAGTACTTC.

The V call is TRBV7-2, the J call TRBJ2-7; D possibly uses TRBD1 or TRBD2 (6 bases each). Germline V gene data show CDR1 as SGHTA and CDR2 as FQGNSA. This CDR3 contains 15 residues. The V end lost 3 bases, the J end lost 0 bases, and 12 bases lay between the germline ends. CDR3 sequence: CASSFSGANSYEQYF. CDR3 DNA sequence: TGTGCCAGCAGCTTCTCGGGGGCCAACTCCTACGAGCAGTACTTC. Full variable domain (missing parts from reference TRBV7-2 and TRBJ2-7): GAGVSQSPSNKVTEKGKDVELRCDPISGHTALYWYRQSLGQGLEFLIYFQGNSAPDKSGLPSDRFSAERTGGSVSTLTIQRTQQEDSAVYLCASSFSGANSYEQYFGPGTRLTVT.

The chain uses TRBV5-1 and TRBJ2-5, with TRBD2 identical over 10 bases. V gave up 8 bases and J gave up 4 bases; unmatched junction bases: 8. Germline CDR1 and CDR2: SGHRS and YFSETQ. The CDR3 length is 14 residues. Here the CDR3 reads CASASGSWGETQYF. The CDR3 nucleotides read TGCGCCAGTGCTAGCGGGAGTTGGGGAGAGACCCAGTACTTC.

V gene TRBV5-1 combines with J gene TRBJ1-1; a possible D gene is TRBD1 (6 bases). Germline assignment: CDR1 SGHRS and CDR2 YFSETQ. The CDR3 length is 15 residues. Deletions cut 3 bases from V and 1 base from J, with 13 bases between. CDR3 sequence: CASSSRQAGNTEAFF. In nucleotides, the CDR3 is TGCGCCAGCAGCTCCCGACAGGCGGGGAACACTGAAGCTTTCTTT. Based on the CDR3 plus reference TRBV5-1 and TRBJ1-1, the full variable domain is KAGVTQTPRYLIKTRGQQVTLSCSPISGHRSVSWYQQTPGQGLQFLFEYFSETQRNKGNFPGRFSGRQFSNSRSEMNVSTLELGDSALYLCASSSRQAGNTEAFFGQGTRLTVV.

For the CDR3, the DNA is TGTGCCAGCACATATACTAGCGTATCCTACAATGAGCAGTTCTTC. Translation gives CASTYTSVSYNEQFF. The chain is built from TRBV6-1 and TRBJ2-1; TRBD2 agrees at 7 bases. Germline lookup yields CDR1 MNHNS and CDR2 SASEGT. Trimming took 7 bases from V and 1 from J; bases not matched to a gene: 7. The CDR3 is 15 residues long.

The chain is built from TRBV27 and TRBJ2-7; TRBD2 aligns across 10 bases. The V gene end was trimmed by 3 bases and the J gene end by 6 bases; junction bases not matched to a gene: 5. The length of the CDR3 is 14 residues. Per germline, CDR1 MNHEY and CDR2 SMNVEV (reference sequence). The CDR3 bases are TGTGCCAGCAGTTTGCCGGGACTAGCGAGCGAGCAGTACTTC. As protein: CASSLPGLASEQYF.

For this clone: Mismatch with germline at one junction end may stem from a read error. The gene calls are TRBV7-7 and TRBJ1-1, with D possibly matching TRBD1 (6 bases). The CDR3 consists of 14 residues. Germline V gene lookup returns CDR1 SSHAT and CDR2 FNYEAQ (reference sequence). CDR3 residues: CASSRQEWNTEAFF. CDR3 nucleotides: TGTGCTAGCAGCCGACAGGAGTGGAACACTGAAGCTTTCTTT.

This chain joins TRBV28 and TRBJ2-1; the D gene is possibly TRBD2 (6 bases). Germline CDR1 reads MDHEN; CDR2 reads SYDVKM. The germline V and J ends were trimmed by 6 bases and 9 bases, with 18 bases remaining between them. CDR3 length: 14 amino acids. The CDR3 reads CASSPPVGGGEQFF. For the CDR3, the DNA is TGTGCCAGCAGCCCTCCCGTCGGGGGAGGTGAGCAGTTCTTC.

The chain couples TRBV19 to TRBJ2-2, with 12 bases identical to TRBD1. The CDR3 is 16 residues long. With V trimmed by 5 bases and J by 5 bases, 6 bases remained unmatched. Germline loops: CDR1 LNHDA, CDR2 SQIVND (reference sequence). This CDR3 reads CASSSWGQGATGELFF. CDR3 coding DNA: TGTGCCAGTAGTTCCTGGGGACAGGGGGCTACCGGGGAGCTGTTTTTT. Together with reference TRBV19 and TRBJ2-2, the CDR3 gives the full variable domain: DGGITQSPKYLFRKEGQNVTLSCEQNLNHDAMYWYRQDPGQGLRLIYYSQIVNDFQKGDIAEGYSVSREKKESFPLTVTSAQKNPTAFYLCASSSWGQGATGELFFGEGSRLTVL.

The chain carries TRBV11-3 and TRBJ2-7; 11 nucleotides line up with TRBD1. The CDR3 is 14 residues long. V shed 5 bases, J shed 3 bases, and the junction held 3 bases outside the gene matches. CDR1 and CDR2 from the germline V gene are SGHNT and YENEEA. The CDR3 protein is CASSAGTGGYEQYF. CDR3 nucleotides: TGTGCCAGCAGCGCCGGGACAGGGGGCTACGAGCAGTACTTC.

In DNA, the CDR3 is TGCGCCAGCAGCCAAGATCTTTGGCAGGGTGGTCAGCCCCAGCATTTT. Translating it yields CASSQDLWQGGQPQHF. The V and J genes are TRBV4-1 and TRBJ1-5; D is perhaps TRBD1 (5 bases). Trimming cost V 0 bases and J 6 bases, with 15 bases left between them. CDR1 is MGHRA, CDR2 YSYEKL, per germline. The CDR3 contains 16 residues.

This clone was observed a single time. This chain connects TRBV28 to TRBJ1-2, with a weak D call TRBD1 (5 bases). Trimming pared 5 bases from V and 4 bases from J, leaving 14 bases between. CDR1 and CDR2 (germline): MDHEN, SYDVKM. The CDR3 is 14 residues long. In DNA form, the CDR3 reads TGTGCCAGCAGTCCCCCCCAGGGAGGCTATGGCTACACCTTC. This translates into CASSPPQGGYGYTF.